This T cell receptor beta chain emerged from a study of blood T cell repertoires in COVID-19. This clone has a single count. Generated by immunoSEQ multiplex PCR, the TCRdb table keeps only in-frame clones and is missing some. The data show around 230,000 clones, with approximately 88% seen just once and 27% held by the top ten. V was shortened by 6 bases and J by 4 bases, with 15 bases between the two germline ends. Germline CDR1 is MNHEY and CDR2 is SVGEGT. The CDR3 sequence is 15 residues long. Material: peripheral blood. The TCR comes from a man aged 35-49 years with acute or convalescent COVID-19. This rearrangement joins TRBV6-2 or TRBV6-3 to TRBJ2-2, with D maybe TRBD1 (6 bases). The CDR3 sequence is CASSPRGRGTGELFF. The CDR3 nucleotides read TGTGCCAGCAGCCCCAGGGGTCGCGGCACCGGGGAGCTGTTTTTT.